This T cell receptor beta chain is from a study of blood T cell repertoires in COVID-19. Whole-study context: Specimens from acute and convalescent COVID-19 originated in the United States, Italy and Spain. From T cells, B-cell-depleted T cells, or PBMCs came the material, which was cDNA or gDNA.

Original handling: Amplification from reference gene primers served as the basis for estimated nucleated cell counts. The assay was immunoSEQ multiplex PCR, and TCRdb's table has in-frame clones only and misses some. V, J and clone size were drawn from that table, and D and trimming were deduced from the DNA. The table records 100,000 to 150,000 clones, about 80% of them present only once. This clone was counted only a few times. V was shortened by 6 bases and J by 8 bases, with 16 bases between the two germline ends. The CDR3 runs 13 residues. Germline V lookup: CDR1 SNHLY, CDR2 FYNNEI. The sample taken for sequencing was peripheral blood. This TCR derives from a man aged 40-50 years with active or convalescent COVID-19. V is TRBV2 and J is TRBJ1-2; tentative D call: TRBD1 (6 bases). The CDR3 protein is CASRPGQPGGYTF. The CDR3 DNA sequence: TGTGCCAGCAGGCCCGGACAGCCGGGGGGCTACACCTTC.